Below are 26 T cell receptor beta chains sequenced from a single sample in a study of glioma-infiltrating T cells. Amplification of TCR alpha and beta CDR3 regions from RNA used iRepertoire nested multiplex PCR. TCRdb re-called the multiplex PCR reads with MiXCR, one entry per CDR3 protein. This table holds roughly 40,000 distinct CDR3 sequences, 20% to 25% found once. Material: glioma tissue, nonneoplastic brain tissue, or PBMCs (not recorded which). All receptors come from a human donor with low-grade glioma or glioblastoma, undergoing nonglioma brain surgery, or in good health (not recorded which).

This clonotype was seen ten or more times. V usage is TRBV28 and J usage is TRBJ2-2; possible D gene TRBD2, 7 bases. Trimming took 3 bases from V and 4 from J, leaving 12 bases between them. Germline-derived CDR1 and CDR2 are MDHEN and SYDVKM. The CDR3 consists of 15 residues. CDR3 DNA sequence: TGTGCCAGCAGTTTGGCGGGGGCGGTCACCGGGGAGCTGTTTTTT. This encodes CASSLAGAVTGELFF.

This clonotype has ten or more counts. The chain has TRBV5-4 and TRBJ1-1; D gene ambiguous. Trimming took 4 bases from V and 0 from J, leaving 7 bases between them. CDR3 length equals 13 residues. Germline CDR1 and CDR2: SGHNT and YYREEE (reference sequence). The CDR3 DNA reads TGTGCCAGCAGCCCCAACCTGAACACTGAAGCTTTCTTT. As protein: CASSPNLNTEAFF.

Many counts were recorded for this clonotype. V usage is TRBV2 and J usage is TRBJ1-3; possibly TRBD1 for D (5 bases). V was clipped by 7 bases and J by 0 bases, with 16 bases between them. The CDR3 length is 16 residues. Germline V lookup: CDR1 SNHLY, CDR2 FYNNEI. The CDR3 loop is CASIDETAISGNTIYF. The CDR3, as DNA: TGTGCCAGCATAGACGAGACAGCTATCTCTGGAAACACCATATATTTT. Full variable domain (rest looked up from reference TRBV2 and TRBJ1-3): EPEVTQTPSHQVTQMGQEVILRCVPISNHLYFYWYRQILGQKVEFLVSFYNNEISEKSEIFDDQFSVERPDGSNFTLKIRSTKLEDSAMYFCASIDETAISGNTIYFGEGSWLTVV.

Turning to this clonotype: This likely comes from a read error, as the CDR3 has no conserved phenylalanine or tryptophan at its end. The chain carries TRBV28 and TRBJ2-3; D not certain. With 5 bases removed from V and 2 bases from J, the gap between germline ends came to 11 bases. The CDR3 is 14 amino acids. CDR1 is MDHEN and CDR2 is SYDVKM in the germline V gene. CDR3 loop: CASSLTNFTDTQYL. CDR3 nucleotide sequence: TGTGCCAGCAGTCTCACCAATTTCACAGATACGCAGTATTTA.

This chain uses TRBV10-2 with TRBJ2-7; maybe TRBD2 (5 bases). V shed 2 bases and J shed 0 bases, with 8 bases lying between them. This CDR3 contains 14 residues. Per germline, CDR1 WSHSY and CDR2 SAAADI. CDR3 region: CASSETRGSYEQYF. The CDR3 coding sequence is TGCGCCAGCAGTGAGACCCGGGGCTCCTACGAGCAGTACTTC.

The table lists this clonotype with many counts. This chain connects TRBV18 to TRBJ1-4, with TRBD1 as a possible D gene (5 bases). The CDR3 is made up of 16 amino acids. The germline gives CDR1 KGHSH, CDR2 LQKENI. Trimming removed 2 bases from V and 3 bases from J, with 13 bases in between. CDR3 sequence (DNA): TGTGCCAGCTCACCATCTCGTGGGGCATCTAATGAAAAACTGTTTTTT. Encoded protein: CASSPSRGASNEKLFF.

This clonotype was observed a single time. The DNA of the CDR3 is TGCGCCAGCCAATCGATAAAAAGGGACCGGCAGCCCCAGCATTTT. Its protein product is CASQSIKRDRQPQHF. The chain employs TRBV10-2 and TRBJ1-5; tentative D call: TRBD1 (5 bases). This CDR3 has 15 residues. Trimming stripped 8 bases from V and 7 bases from J, with 21 bases between. Germline CDR1 and CDR2: WSHSY and SAAADI.

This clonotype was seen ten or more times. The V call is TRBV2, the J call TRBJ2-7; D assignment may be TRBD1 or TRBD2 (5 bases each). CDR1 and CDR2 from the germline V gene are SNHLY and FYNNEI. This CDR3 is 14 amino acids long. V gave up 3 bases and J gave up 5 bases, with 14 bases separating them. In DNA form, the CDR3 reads TGTGCCAGCAGTGATGGGGGTCCAGGAGACGAGCAGTACTTC. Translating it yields CASSDGGPGDEQYF. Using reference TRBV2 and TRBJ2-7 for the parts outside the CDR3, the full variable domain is EPEVTQTPSHQVTQMGQEVILRCVPISNHLYFYWYRQILGQKVEFLVSFYNNEISEKSEIFDDQFSVERPDGSNFTLKIRSTKLEDSAMYFCASSDGGPGDEQYFGPGTRLTVT.

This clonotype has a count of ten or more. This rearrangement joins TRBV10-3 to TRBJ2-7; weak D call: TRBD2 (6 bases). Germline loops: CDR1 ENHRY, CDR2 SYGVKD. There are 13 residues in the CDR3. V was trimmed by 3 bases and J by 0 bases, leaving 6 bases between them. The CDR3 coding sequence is TGTGCCATCAGTGACGGGAGCTCCTACGAGCAGTACTTC. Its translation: CAISDGSSYEQYF.

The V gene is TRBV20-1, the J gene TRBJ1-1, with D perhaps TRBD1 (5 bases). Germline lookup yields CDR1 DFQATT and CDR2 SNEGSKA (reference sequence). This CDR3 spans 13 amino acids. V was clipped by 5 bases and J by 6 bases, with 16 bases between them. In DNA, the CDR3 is TGCAGTGCTGCACAGGCGGAAGGTGCTGAAGCTTTCTTT. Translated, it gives CSAAQAEGAEAFF.

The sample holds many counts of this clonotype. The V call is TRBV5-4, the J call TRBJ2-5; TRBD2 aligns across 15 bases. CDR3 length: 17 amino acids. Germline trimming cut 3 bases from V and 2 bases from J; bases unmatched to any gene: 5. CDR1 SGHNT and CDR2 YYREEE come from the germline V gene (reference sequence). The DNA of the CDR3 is TGTGCCAGCAGCTCCGGGACTAGCGGGGGGCCTCAAGAGACCCAGTACTTC. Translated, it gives CASSSGTSGGPQETQYF. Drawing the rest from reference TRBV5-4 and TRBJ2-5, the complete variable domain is ETGVTQSPTHLIKTRGQQVTLRCSSQSGHNTVSWYQQALGQGPQFIFQYYREEENGRGNFPPRFSGLQFPNYSSELNVNALELDDSALYLCASSSGTSGGPQETQYFGPGTRLLVL.

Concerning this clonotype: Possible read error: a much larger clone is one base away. The CDR3: CASSETVAYGYTF. CDR3 nucleotides: TGTGCCAGCAGTGAGACAGTTGCCTATGGCTACACCTTC. The rearrangement uses TRBV28 and TRBJ1-2, with TRBD1 as a possible D gene (5 bases). Trimming shortened V by 5 bases and J by 4 bases, and 11 bases separated the two germline ends. The CDR3 extends over 13 amino acids. Per the germline V gene, CDR1 is MDHEN and CDR2 is SYDVKM.

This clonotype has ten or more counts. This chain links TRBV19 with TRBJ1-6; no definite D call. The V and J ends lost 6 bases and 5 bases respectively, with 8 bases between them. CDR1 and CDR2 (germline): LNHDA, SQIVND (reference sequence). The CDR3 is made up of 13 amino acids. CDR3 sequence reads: CASRGSNNSPLHF. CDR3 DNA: TGTGCCAGTAGGGGCTCTAATAATTCACCCCTCCACTTT.

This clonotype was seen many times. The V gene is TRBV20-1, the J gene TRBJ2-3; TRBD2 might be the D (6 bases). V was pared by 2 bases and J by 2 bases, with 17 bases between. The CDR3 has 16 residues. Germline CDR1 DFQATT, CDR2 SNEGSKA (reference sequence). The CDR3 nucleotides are TGCAGTGCTAGACTAGCGAAGAAAGGATTCACAGATACGCAGTATTTT. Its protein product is CSARLAKKGFTDTQYF.

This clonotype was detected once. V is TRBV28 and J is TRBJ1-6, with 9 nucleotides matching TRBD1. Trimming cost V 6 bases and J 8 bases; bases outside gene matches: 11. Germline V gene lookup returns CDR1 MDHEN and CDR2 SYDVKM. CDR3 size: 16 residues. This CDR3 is CASSFRGTGQYSPLHF. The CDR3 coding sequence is TGTGCCAGCAGCTTTCGCGGGACAGGGCAGTATTCACCCCTCCACTTT.

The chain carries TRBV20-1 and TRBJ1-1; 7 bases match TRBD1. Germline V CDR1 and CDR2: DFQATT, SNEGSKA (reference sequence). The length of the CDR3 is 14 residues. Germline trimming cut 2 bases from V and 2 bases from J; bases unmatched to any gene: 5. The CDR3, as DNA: TGCAGTGCTAGAAAGACAGGGATAAACACTGAAGCTTTCTTT. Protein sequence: CSARKTGINTEAFF.

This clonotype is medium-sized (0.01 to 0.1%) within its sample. The CDR3 coding sequence is TGCAGTGCTAGAGATGGTTGGGTTAGCTCCTACAATGAGCAGTTCTTC. It translates to CSARDGWVSSYNEQFF. The V gene is TRBV20-1, the J gene TRBJ2-1; D ambiguous. Germline V CDR1 and CDR2: DFQATT, SNEGSKA (reference sequence). V was clipped by 0 bases and J by 0 bases, with 12 bases between them. The CDR3 has 16 residues.

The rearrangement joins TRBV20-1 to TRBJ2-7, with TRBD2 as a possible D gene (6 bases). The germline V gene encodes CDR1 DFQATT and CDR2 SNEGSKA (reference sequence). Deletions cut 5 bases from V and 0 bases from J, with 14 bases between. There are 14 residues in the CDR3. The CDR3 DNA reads TGCAGTGCTTCCGGGAGCCAAAGCTCCTACGAGCAGTACTTC. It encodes CSASGSQSSYEQYF.

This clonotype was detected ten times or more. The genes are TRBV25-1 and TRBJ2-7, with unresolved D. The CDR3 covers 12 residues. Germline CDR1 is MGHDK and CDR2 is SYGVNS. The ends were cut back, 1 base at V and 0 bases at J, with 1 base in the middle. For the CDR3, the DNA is TGTGCCAGCAGTGAATCCTCCTACGAGCAGTACTTC. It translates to CASSESSYEQYF.

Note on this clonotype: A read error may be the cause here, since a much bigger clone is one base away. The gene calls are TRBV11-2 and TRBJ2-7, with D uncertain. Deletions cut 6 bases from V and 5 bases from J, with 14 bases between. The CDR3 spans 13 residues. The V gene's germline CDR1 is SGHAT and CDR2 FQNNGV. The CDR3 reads CASRWVDRHEQYF. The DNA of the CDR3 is TGTGCCAGCAGGTGGGTTGATCGACACGAGCAGTACTTC.

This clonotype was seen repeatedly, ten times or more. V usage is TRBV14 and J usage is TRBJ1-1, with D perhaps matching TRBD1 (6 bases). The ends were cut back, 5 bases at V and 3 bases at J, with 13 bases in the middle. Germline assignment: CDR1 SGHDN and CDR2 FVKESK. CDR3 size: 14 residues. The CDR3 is CASSSWGADTEAFF. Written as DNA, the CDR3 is TGTGCCAGCAGCTCGTGGGGGGCGGACACTGAAGCTTTCTTT.

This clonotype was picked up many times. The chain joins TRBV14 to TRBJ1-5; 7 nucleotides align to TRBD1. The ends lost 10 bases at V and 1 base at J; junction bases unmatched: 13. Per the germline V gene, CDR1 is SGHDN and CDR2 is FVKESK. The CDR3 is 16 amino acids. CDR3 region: CATTREDRMSNQPQHF. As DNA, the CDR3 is TGTGCCACCACACGGGAGGACAGGATGAGCAATCAGCCCCAGCATTTT.

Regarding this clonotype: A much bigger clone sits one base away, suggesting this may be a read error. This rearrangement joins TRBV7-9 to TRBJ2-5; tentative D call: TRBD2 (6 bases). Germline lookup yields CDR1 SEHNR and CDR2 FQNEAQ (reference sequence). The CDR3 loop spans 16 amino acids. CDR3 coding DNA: TGTGCCAGCAGCCAAGGGGTTAGCGGCCTCCAAGAGACCCGGTACTTC. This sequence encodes CASSQGVSGLQETRYF.

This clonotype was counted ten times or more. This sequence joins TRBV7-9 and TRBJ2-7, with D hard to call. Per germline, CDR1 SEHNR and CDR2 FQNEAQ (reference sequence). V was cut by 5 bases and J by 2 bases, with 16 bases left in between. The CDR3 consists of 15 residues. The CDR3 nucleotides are TGTGCCAGCAGCCCCCCCAGCACTATACCCTACGAGCAGTACTTC. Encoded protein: CASSPPSTIPYEQYF.

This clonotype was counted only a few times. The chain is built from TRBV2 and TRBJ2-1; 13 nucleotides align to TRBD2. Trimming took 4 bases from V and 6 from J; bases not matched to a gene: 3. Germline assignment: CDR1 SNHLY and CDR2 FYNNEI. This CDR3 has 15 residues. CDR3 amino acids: CASSALAGGPNEQFF. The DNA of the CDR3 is TGTGCCAGCAGTGCACTAGCGGGAGGGCCCAATGAGCAGTTCTTC.

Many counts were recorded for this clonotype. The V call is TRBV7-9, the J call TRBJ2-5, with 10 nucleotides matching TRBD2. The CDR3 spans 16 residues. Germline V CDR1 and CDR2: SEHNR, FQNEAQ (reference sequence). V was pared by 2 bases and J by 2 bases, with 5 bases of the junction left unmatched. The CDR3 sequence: CASSLITSGEQETQYF. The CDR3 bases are TGTGCCAGCAGCTTAATTACTAGCGGGGAGCAAGAGACCCAGTACTTC. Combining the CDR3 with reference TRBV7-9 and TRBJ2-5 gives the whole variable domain DTGVSQNPRHKITKRGQNVTFRCDPISEHNRLYWYRQTLGQGPEFLTYFQNEAQLEKSRLLSDRFSAERPKGSFSTLEIQRTEQGDSAMYLCASSLITSGEQETQYFGPGTRLLVL.